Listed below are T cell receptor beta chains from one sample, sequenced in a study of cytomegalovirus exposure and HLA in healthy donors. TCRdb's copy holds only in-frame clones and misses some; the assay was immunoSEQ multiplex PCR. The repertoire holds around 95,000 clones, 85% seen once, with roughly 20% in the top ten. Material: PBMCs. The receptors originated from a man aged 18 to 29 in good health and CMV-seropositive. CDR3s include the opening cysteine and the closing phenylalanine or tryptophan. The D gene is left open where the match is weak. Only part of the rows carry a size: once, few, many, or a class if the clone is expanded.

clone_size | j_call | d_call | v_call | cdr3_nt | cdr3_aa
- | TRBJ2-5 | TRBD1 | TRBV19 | TGTGCCAGTAGTGCCAAGGGGGCAATAGAGACCCAGTACTTC | CASSAKGAIETQYF
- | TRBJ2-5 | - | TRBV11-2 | TGTGCCAGCAGCTTAAGCATGGGAGCCGGGCTGCAAGAGACCCAGTACTTC | CASSLSMGAGLQETQYF
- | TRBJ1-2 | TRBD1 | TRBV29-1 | TGCAGCGTTGTAGGGGGCGAGGGTGGCTACACCTTC | CSVVGGEGGYTF
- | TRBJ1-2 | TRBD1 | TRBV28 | TGTGCCAGCTCCCCCGGGGACAGCAGGAACTATGGCTACACCTTC | CASSPGDSRNYGYTF
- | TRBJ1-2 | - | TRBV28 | TGTGCCAGCAGTTTGGACCGGGCAGGGCCATATGGCTACACCTTC | CASSLDRAGPYGYTF
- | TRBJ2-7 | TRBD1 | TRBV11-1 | TGTGCCAGCAGCTTAGTGGACAGGGGTCCCTACGAGCAGTACTTC | CASSLVDRGPYEQYF
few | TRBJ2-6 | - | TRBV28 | TGTGCCAGCAGTTGGACAAACTCTGGGGCCAACGTCCTGACTTTC | CASSWTNSGANVLTF
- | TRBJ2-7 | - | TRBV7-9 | TGTGCCAGCAGCCTTATGGGGGGAGACGAGCAGTACTTC | CASSLMGGDEQYF
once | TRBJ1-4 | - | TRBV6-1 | TGTGCCAGCAGGCTTTTGGGGACTAGGGATGAAAAACTGTTTTTT | CASRLLGTRDEKLFF
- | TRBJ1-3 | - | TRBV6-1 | TGTGCCAGCAGTGATCAGGAAAGCTCTGGAAACACCATATATTTT | CASSDQESSGNTIYF
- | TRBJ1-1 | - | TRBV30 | TGTGCCGGGCGGGGGGCGGTTGAAGCTTTCTTT | CAGRGAVEAFF
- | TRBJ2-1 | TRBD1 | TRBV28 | TGTGCCAGCAGTTCCCCCGGGACAGGGACCTACAATGAGCAGTTCTTC | CASSSPGTGTYNEQFF
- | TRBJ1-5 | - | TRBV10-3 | TGTGCCACCCTTCGGGACACGGATCAGCCCCAGCATTTT | CATLRDTDQPQHF
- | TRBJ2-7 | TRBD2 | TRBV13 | TGTGCCAGCAGCTTAGTTACTAGCGGGAGCCACGAGCAGTACTTC | CASSLVTSGSHEQYF
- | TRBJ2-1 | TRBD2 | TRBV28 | TGTGCCAGCACCCTGGGTTATCTCTTAGCGGGTCGCTCCTACAATGAGCAGTTCTTC | CASTLGYLLAGRSYNEQFF
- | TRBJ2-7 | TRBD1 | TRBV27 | TGTGCCAGCGGCAAAACGCAGGGGGTTGCCTACGAGCAGTACTTC | CASGKTQGVAYEQYF
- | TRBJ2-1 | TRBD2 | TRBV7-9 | TGTGCCAGCAGCTTAGCCGGGACTAGCGGGAGGGCCAATGAGCAGTTCTTC | CASSLAGTSGRANEQFF
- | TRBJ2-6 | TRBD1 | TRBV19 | TGTGCCAGTAGTATTGGGACAGGTGGTTTCTCTGGGGCCAACGTCCTGACTTTC | CASSIGTGGFSGANVLTF
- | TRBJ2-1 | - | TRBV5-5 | TGTGCCAGCAGCGCACGACTTTCGTCCTACAATGAGCAGTTCTTC | CASSARLSSYNEQFF
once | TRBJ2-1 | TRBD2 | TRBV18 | TGTGCCAGCTCATCGACCCCTAGCGGCGGTTACAATGAGCAGTTCTTC | CASSSTPSGGYNEQFF
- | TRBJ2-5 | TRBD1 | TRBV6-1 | TGTGCCAGCGGGTGGACAGGGGAGTACCAAGAGACCCAGTACTTC | CASGWTGEYQETQYF
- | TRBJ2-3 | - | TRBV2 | TGTGCCAGCAGTGGGGCAGGGAGCACAGATACGCAGTATTTT | CASSGAGSTDTQYF
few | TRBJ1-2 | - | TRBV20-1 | TGCAGTGCTAGAGCAGGGATCGGCTACACCTTC | CSARAGIGYTF
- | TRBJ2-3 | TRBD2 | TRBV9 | TGTGCCAGCAGGCGCGGGGGGAGCACAGATACGCAGTATTTT | CASRRGGSTDTQYF
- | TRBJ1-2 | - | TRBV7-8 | TGTGCCAGCAGCTCAACGTATACGCTAGCTAACTATGGCTACACCTTC | CASSSTYTLANYGYTF
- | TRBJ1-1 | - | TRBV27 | TGTGCCAGCAGTTCCCGGGGGAAAGCTTTCTTT | CASSSRGKAFF